The TCR beta chain described here comes from a study of OX40 agonist ivuxolimab in advanced cancers. Sequencing was performed with immunoSEQ multiplex PCR; in TCRdb, only in-frame clones are kept and a portion is missing. The sample comprises about 72,000 clones, nearly 90% of which are singletons, and approximately 10% rests with the top ten. J gave up 2 bases and V 6 bases, and 3 bases lay outside the gene matches. This CDR3 has 15 amino acids. CDR1 SNHLY and CDR2 FYNNEI come from the germline V gene. V gene TRBV2 combines with J gene TRBJ2-7; TRBD2 agrees at 14 bases. The source material was CD4+ or CD8+ T cells sorted from blood, sampled in a trial of the OX40 agonist ivuxolimab. This TCR came from an adult with an advanced solid tumor such as melanoma, head and neck, liver or kidney cancer. CDR3 sequence (DNA): TGTGCCAGCAGGTTGACTAGCGGGGGGGCCTACGAGCAGTACTTC. This codes for CASRLTSGGAYEQYF.